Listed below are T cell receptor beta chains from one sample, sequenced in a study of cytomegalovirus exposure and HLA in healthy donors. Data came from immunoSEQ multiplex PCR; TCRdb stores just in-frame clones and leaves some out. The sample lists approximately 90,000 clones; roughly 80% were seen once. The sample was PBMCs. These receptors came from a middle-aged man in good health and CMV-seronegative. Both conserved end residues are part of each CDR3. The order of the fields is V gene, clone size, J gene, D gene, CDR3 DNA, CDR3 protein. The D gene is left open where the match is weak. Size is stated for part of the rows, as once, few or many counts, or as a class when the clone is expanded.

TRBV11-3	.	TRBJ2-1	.	TGTGCCAGCAGCCGGTATACGGGGGCCTACAATGAGCAGTTCTTC	CASSRYTGAYNEQFF
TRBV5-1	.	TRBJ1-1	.	TGCGCCAGCAGCTTTGGCAGGAACACTGAAGCTTTCTTT	CASSFGRNTEAFF
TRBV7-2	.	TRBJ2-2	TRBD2	TGTGCCAGCAGCTTATACCCCAGCGGGGGGAACACCGGGGAGCTGTTTTTT	CASSLYPSGGNTGELFF
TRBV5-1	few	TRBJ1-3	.	TGCGCCAGCAGCTTCCAAGGGGGAGACACCATATATTTT	CASSFQGGDTIYF
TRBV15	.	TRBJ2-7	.	TGTGCCACCAGTACGATAACGGGAGAGCAGTACTTC	CATSTITGEQYF
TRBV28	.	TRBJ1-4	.	TGTGCCGGGGGACGGGGAGGGGAAAGTGAAAAACTGTTTTTT	CAGGRGGESEKLFF
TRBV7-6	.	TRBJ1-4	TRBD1	TGTGCCAGCAGCCTGAGACAGGGACGAAATGAAAAACTGTTTTTT	CASSLRQGRNEKLFF
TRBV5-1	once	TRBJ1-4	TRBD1	TGCGCCAGCAGCTCCAGGACAGGGGGCGATGAAAAACTGTTTTTT	CASSSRTGGDEKLFF
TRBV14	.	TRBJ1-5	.	TGTGCCAGCAGCCCCCGGAATCAGCCCCAGCATTTT	CASSPRNQPQHF
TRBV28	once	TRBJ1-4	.	TGTGCCAGCAGTTTACAGGGGTTCGAAAAACTGTTTTTT	CASSLQGFEKLFF
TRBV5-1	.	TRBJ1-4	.	TGCGCCAGCAGAAACGACAGGTTACCTAATGAAAAACTGTTTTTT	CASRNDRLPNEKLFF